This TCR beta chain was captured in a study of T cell repertoires in cytomegalovirus infection. Overall study: Alongside well-studied HLA-B-restricted CMV epitopes, recently identified HLA-C-restricted CMV epitopes were also used.

Germline values: CDR1 MGHRA, CDR2 YSYEKL. Trimming shortened V by 2 bases and J by 8 bases, and 10 bases separated the two germline ends. This CDR3 region has 13 residues. Study results and limitations: The cumulative frequency of public TCR beta families distinguished individuals who carried CMV together with the relevant HLA.

Each CDR3 protein gets one entry after TCRdb re-called the reads with MiXCR. The table shows roughly 800,000 distinct CDR3 sequences, with roughly 29% occurring only once. With regard to this clonotype: The target antigen is unknown.

The source was cultured CD8+ T cells from PBMCs, collected from culture after CMV antigen stimulation. The TCR originated in a human donor in good health (CMV status not recorded). Some clones in this sample may be carry-over from other donors' samples. J is TRBJ2-1 and V is TRBV4-1; no clear D gene. CDR3 nucleotides: TGCGCCAGCAGCCAACTACAATTCGATGAGCAGTTCTTC. Translating gives CASSQLQFDEQFF.